This record concerns one T cell receptor beta chain sequence. The sample is drawn from a study of technical replicates of blood from a handful of donors. Between the trimmed V and J ends, which lost 1 base and 2 bases, there was a span of 12 bases. The CDR3 spans 15 residues. The germline V gene has CDR1 SGHTA and CDR2 FQGNSA. The data were produced by immunoSEQ multiplex PCR, yet TCRdb's version contains in-frame clones alone and is incomplete. In the table there are about 83,000 clones, over 85% of which are singletons. Sequencing was done on a sample of T cells isolated from PBMCs. The chain has TRBV7-2 and TRBJ2-7; TRBD2 is a possible D gene (6 bases). This TCR was recovered from a human donor in good health. The CDR3 DNA reads as TGTGCCAGCAGCTTAGGCGGGACTCCCACCTACGAGCAGTACTTC. It yields the protein CASSLGGTPTYEQYF.